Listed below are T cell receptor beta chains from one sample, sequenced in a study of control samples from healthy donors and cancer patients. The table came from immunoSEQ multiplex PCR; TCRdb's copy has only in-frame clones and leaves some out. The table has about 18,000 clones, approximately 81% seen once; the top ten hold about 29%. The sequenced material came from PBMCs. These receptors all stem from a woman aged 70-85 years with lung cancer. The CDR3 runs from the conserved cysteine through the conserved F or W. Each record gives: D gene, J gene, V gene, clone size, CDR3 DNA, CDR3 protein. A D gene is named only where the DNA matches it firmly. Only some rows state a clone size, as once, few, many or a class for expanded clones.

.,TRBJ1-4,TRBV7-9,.,TGTGCCAGCATGCTAGGTTCGACAGCTAATGAAAAACTGTTTTTT,CASMLGSTANEKLFF
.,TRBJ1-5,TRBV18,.,TGTGCCAGCTCACCCACGGGTAGGGATCAGCCCCAGCATTTT,CASSPTGRDQPQHF
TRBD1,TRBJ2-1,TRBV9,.,TGTGCCAGCAGCGTAAGAGACAGGGGGCTCAATGAGCAGTTCTTC,CASSVRDRGLNEQFF
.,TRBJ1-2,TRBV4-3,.,TGCGCCAGCAGCCTGCACAGAGAAGATGGCTACACCTTC,CASSLHREDGYTF
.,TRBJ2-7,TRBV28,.,TGTGCCAGCAGTTTAATTCTTCGGGAGCAGTACTTC,CASSLILREQYF
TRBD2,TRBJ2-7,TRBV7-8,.,TGTGCCAGCAGCACCGAAGCGGGAGGGAGAAACGAGCAGTACTTC,CASSTEAGGRNEQYF
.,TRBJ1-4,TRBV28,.,TGTGCCAGCTCCGCCAGCTATAATGAAAAACTGTTTTTT,CASSASYNEKLFF
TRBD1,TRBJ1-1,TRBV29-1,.,TGCAGCGTTGGACAGGGGCACACTGAAGCTTTCTTT,CSVGQGHTEAFF
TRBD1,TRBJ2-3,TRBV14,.,TGTGCCAGCAGCCAATCGACAGGGTATGGGTTAAATACGCAGTATTTT,CASSQSTGYGLNTQYF
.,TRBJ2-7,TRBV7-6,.,TGTGCCAGCAGCCCGGACAGTCTCTCCTACGAGCAGTACTTC,CASSPDSLSYEQYF
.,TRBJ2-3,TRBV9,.,TGTGCCAGCAGCGTAGATCAAGATACGCAGTATTTT,CASSVDQDTQYF
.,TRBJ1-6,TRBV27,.,TGTGCCAGCAGTTTGTATGGCGGATCACCCCTCCACTTT,CASSLYGGSPLHF
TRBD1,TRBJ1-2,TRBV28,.,TGTGCCAGCAGTTTGGGGACAGACTATGGCTACACCTTC,CASSLGTDYGYTF
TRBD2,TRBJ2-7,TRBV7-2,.,TGTGCCAGCAGCTCTTCCGGGACTAGCTCCTACGAGCAGTACTTC,CASSSSGTSSYEQYF
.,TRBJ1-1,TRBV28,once,TGTGCCAGCAGTCTCGGCAAGGGGTGGACTGAAGCTTTCTTT,CASSLGKGWTEAFF
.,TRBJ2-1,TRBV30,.,TGTGCCTGGGGACTTAGCTCCTACAATGAGCAGTTCTTC,CAWGLSSYNEQFF
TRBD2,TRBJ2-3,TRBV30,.,TGTGCCTGGAGTGACGGGACTAGCGGGATGACAGATACGCAGTATTTT,CAWSDGTSGMTDTQYF
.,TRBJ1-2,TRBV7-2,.,TGTGCCAGCAGCTTTGGGGGCTTGGGGGAAGGCTACACCTTC,CASSFGGLGEGYTF
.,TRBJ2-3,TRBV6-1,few,TGTGCCAGCAGTGAAAGCCGCTCCTGGGCTCCCAGGCAAGGTACGCAGTATTTT,CASSESRSWAPRQGTQYF
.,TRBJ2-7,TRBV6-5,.,TGTGCCAGCAGCCAAGATTTTAGGGGCGAGCAGTACTTC,CASSQDFRGEQYF
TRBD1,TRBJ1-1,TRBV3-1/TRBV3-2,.,TGTGCCAGCAGCCCCCGGGACAGGGGCTCGAACACTGAAGCTTTCTTT,CASSPRDRGSNTEAFF
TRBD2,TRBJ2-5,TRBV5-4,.,TGTGCCAGCAGCCCAGCGGGAGGGCTGTTTGTGGAGACCCAGTACTTC,CASSPAGGLFVETQYF
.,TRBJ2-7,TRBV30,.,TGTGCCTGGGGGCGACCCGAGCAGTACTTC,CAWGRPEQYF
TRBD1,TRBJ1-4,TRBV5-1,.,TGCGCCAGCAGCGGAAACACAGGGGGAACTGAAAAACTGTTTTTT,CASSGNTGGTEKLFF
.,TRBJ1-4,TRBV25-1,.,TGTGCCGGGCTTATATACGACGGAGTAACTAATGAAAAACTGTTTTTT,CAGLIYDGVTNEKLFF
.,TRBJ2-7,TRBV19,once,TGTGCCAGTAGTACGCTAACTAGCTCCTACGAGCAGTACTTC,CASSTLTSSYEQYF
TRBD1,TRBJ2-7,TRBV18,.,TGTGCCAGCTCACTCGGACAGGGGATGACCTACGAGCAGTACTTC,CASSLGQGMTYEQYF
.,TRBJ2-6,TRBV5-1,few,TGCGCCAGCAGCTTGGATGGAGGGACTCCCTCTGGGGCCAACGTCCTGACTTTC,CASSLDGGTPSGANVLTF
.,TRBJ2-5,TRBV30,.,TGTGCCTGGAGTGTACCCCCACCAATTTGGGGCTACCAAGAGACCCAGTACTTC,CAWSVPPPIWGYQETQYF
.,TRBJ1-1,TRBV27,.,TGTGCCAGCAAGCCGGAACGACGGGCCACTGAAGCTTTCTTT,CASKPERRATEAFF
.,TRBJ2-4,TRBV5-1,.,TGCGCCAGCAGCTGGGGGGGGCAGGGGGGCTCCAAAAACATTCAGTACTTC,CASSWGGQGGSKNIQYF
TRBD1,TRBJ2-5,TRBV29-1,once,TGCAGCGTTGACCGAGGACCGACAGGGGACTTTGAGACCCAGTACTTC,CSVDRGPTGDFETQYF
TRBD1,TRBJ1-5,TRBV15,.,TGTGCCACCAGCAGGGCCGGGACAGGGGAGAATCAGCCCCAGCATTTT,CATSRAGTGENQPQHF
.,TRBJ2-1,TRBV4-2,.,TGTGCCAGCAGCCGACTAGAGCGGAGCGACAATGAGCAGTTCTTC,CASSRLERSDNEQFF
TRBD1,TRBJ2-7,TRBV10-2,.,TGCGCCAGCAGTAGACAGGGGCAACCCGACGAGCAGTACTTC,CASSRQGQPDEQYF
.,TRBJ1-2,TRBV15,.,TGTGCCACCAGCAGAGACCGGAACGGTAACTATGGCTACACCTTC,CATSRDRNGNYGYTF
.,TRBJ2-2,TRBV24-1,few,TGTGCCACCAGTGATTTGGCCGGAACTAATATCGGGGAGCTGTTTTTT,CATSDLAGTNIGELFF
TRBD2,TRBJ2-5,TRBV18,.,TGTGCCAGCTCACCACCCCCTAGCGGGAGGGCGACGCAAGAGACCCAGTACTTC,CASSPPPSGRATQETQYF
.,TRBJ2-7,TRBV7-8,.,TGTGCCAGCAGTCAAAACATCTACGAGCAGTACTTC,CASSQNIYEQYF